This TCR beta chain was identified in a study of cytomegalovirus exposure and HLA in healthy donors. The protocol was immunoSEQ multiplex PCR, while the TCRdb copy is restricted to in-frame clones and leaves out a portion. The sample contains over 85,000 clones, 85% to 95% of which appear only once. Trimming removed 0 bases from V and 8 bases from J; junction bases left unmatched: 9. CDR3 length: 16 amino acids. From germline, CDR1 is MNHEY and CDR2 SVGAGI. The source material was PBMCs. The origin of this receptor is a woman between 18 and 30 years old in good health and CMV-seronegative. V is TRBV6-5 and J is TRBJ1-4; TRBD1 matches at 7 bases. CDR3 coding DNA: TGTGCCAGCAGTTACTCGATGCCAGGGGGTGGCGAAAAACTGTTTTTT. Translation gives CASSYSMPGGGEKLFF.